A selection of T cell receptor beta chains follows, all from one sample in a study of cytomegalovirus exposure and HLA in healthy donors. Assay: immunoSEQ multiplex PCR; the TCRdb copy retains only in-frame clones and omits some. The repertoire holds around 200,000 clones, under 70% seen once, with 2.6% in the top ten. The sequenced material came from PBMCs. Receptors originate from a man aged 40-50 years in good health and CMV-seropositive. CDR3s include the opening cysteine and the closing phenylalanine or tryptophan. Fields, in order: CDR3 protein, CDR3 length, clone size, V gene, J gene. Clone size is not always given. Where it is, it says once, few, many or a class for expanded clones.

CSANYEQYF	9	once	TRBV20-1	TRBJ2-7
CASSATTGDEAFF	13	-	TRBV6-4	TRBJ1-1
CASSPGGMYEKLFF	14	-	TRBV11-2	TRBJ1-4
CASSLGGASYNEQFF	15	-	TRBV5-8	TRBJ2-1
CASSSTGSAEAFF	13	few	TRBV6-5	TRBJ1-1
CASSLRVGRGEQYF	14	-	TRBV28	TRBJ2-7
CASSYKDRGGMDGYTF	16	-	TRBV6-6	TRBJ1-2
CASSQMRVYNSPLHF	15	-	TRBV4-3	TRBJ1-6
CASSSRGTSGGQETQYF	17	few	TRBV7-2	TRBJ2-5
CASSPSGQGGRGYTF	15	-	TRBV28	TRBJ1-2
CASSETGIPGNTIYF	15	few	TRBV2	TRBJ1-3
CASSRGRGGAGTNTGELFF	19	-	TRBV7-2	TRBJ2-2
CASSSQRGTEQYF	13	-	TRBV7-2	-
CASKPTGTGNTIYF	14	few	TRBV25-1	TRBJ1-3
CASSSRAPRDTEAFF	15	-	TRBV5-4	TRBJ1-1